This record concerns one T cell receptor (beta chain) sequence. Antigen specificity is unknown. This may come from a read error, since a much larger clone is one base off. The data derive from a study of breast tumors, draining lymph nodes, adjacent tissues. The lymph nodes were axillary draining lymph nodes from breast cancer patients. The CDR3 has 14 residues. The trim removed 5 bases at V and 2 bases at J, leaving 5 bases unmatched. From germline, CDR1 is MDHEN and CDR2 SYDVKM. TCRdb passed the multiplex PCR reads through MiXCR, listing each CDR3 protein once. The sample shows around 140,000 distinct CDR3 sequences, less than 35% of them seen only once. General observations from the study: Findings are consistent with lymph node origin and intratumoral expansion of most tumor T cells. Compared with basal-like, luminal-like tumors shared significantly more repertoire with nontumor tissue. Tumors had less TCR diversity than lymph nodes, more than nontumor tissue. Data only fit, rather than demonstrated, lymph node origin of most tumor T cells.

This receptor was obtained from a female donor with breast cancer. Some clones in this sample may be carry-over from other donors' samples. This chain uses TRBV28 with TRBJ1-2; 7 bases agree with TRBD1. The material sequenced was axillary lymph node tissue. Here the CDR3 DNA reads TGTGCCAGCAGTCCCGCAGGGGGAAACTATGGCTACACCTTC. Translated, it gives CASSPAGGNYGYTF.